This T cell receptor beta chain was captured in a study of OX40 agonist ivuxolimab in advanced cancers. Broadly, across the study: Ivuxolimab, which targeted the costimulatory receptor OX40 (CD134), was an agonistic, fully human IgG2 monoclonal antibody. The paper reports the monotherapy dose-escalation portion (N of about 47 patients) of the phase I ivuxolimab trial. The dose-escalation cohort was 82.7% male with a mean age of 60 years, ranging from roughly 23 to 85. Partial responses occurred in three dose-escalation patients: two with cutaneous melanoma and one with hepatocellular carcinoma. The point of sequencing TCRbeta in the periphery was to test whether ivuxolimab changed TCR sequence diversity and drove clonal T-cell expansion. Prior anti-PD-1, anti-PD-L1 or anti-CTLA-4 therapy was permitted, and about 40% of dose-escalation patients had received checkpoint inhibitors. Intravenous ivuxolimab was administered to patients every 2 weeks at six dose levels: 0.01, 0.1, 0.3, 1.5, 3 and 10 mg/kg. Among the approximately 50 dose-escalation patients, some 20 had hepatocellular carcinoma, roughly 15 melanoma, 9 renal cell carcinoma and 9 head and neck cancer.

The trial excluded patients who had a history of autoimmune disease or were on systemic immunosuppression. In every dose cohort, peripheral blood was drawn for TCR sequencing at baseline, cycle 4 day 1, and cycle 7 day 1. The samples were drawn from a first-in-human, open-label, multicenter phase I dose-escalation trial of ivuxolimab. Adults with locally advanced or metastatic head and neck squamous cell, hepatocellular, melanoma or renal cell carcinoma were enrolled in the trial. CD4+ and CD8+ T cells were sorted separately from peripheral blood before TCR sequencing. The CDR3 starts with the cysteine, ends with the phenylalanine, and has 13 residues. Here the CDR3 DNA is all that survives: 39 bases in frame from base 1. The germline V gene yields MNHEY for CDR1 and SVGAGI for CDR2. V is shortened by 8 bases, J by 2 bases, and the region joining them spans 13 bases. To sequence the TCRbeta CDR3 region, genomic DNA was isolated from the sorted cells. TCRbeta CDR3 regions were sequenced using the immunoSEQ Assay. Here the immuneACCESS table is served through TCRdb, limited to in-frame sequences with V and J called. Missing clones are a known gap in these copies; in checked studies unresolved V genes cover under half, and the rest lacks a known reason. This sample is represented by around 110,000 clones; 93% of them were singletons. The ten top clones hold 0.15% to 0.17% of the sample.

Overall results and qualifications from the work: The antigen specificity of the peripheral T cells that underwent clonal expansion was not determined. Partial responders in the 0.1-3.0 mg/kg groups had among the lowest normalized peripheral clonal expansion, especially among CD8+ T cells. Low levels of normalized T-cell clonal expansion were also seen in some patients who did not respond. At doses of 0.1 to 3.0 mg/kg, clonal expansion of both CD4+ and CD8+ blood T cells was observed from baseline to week 6. After ivuxolimab, expanded clones were on average more numerous among CD8+ T cells than among CD4+ T cells.

Concerning this clone: Its antigen remains undetermined. Base quality data are lacking; no much larger clone is found one base away.

The rearrangement joined TRBV6-5 to TRBJ2-7; 6 matching bases give a weak D call of TRBD1. The sequencing used CD4+ or CD8+ T cells sorted from blood, collected in a trial of the OX40 agonist ivuxolimab. The clonotype originates from an adult with an advanced solid tumor such as melanoma, head and neck, liver or kidney cancer. CDR3 region: CASSRRGTYEQYF. The DNA reads as follows: TGTGCCAGCTCCCGCAGGGGTACCTACGAGCAGTACTTC.